This entry features one T cell receptor beta chain sequence. Naive-designated CD8 cells lacked CD45RO, were positively enriched for CCR7, and omitted terminally differentiated effector memory CD45RA+ cells. This entry comes from a study of shared clonotypes between healthy human individuals. The material for each subset, its genomic DNA, was split evenly across several immunoSEQ plates. Here immunoSEQ multiplex PCR was the method, and the copy in TCRdb shows in-frame clones only, minus some. The sample records about 2.1 million clones, 90% to 95% being singletons. Germline CDR1 is LNHDA and CDR2 is SQIVND (reference sequence). The CDR3 runs to 19 residues. V was trimmed by 5 bases and J by 3 bases, leaving 28 bases between them.

The sequence derives from a man aged 18 to 30 in good health. Some clones in this sample may be carry-over from other donors' samples. Sequencing used naive CD8+ T cells from PBMCs. V gene TRBV19 combines with J gene TRBJ1-2, with no clear D. CDR3 protein: CASSPPDHSLPIAHYGYTF. For the CDR3, the DNA is TGTGCCAGTAGTCCCCCGGACCACTCACTCCCCATCGCTCACTATGGCTACACCTTC.